Listed below are T cell receptor beta chains from one sample, sequenced in a study of breast tumors, draining lymph nodes, adjacent tissues. TCRdb redid the calling of the multiplex PCR reads with MiXCR, one entry per CDR3 protein. The sample holds about 89,000 distinct CDR3 sequences, 25% to 35% seen once. The sequenced sample consisted of axillary lymph node tissue. The receptor source for this set is a female donor with breast cancer. Some clones in this sample may be carry-over from other donors' samples. Each CDR3 is given with its conserved first and last residue. D genes are given only for firm matches. Clone size appears in some rows only: once, few, many, or a class for an expanded clone.

CDR3aa | CDR3nt | d_gene | v_gene | len | abundance | j_gene
CASTKPDRAVLSPQHF | TGTGCCTCGACGAAACCTGACAGGGCCGTATTAAGTCCCCAGCATTTT | TRBD1 | TRBV28 | 16 | - | TRBJ1-5
CSARRGAGGNEKLFF | TGCAGTGCTCGGAGGGGGGCAGGGGGCAATGAAAAACTGTTTTTT | TRBD1 | TRBV20-1 | 15 | - | TRBJ1-4
CASSLASSGDTDTQYF | TGTGCCAGCAGCTTAGCTTCTAGCGGGGACACAGATACGCAGTATTTT | TRBD2 | TRBV13 | 16 | many | TRBJ2-3
CSARVPSGNEQYF | TGCAGTGCTAGAGTTCCGAGTGGGAACGAGCAGTACTTC | - | TRBV20-1 | 13 | - | TRBJ2-7
CAIGRPGGRDVSNQPQHF | TGTGCCATCGGGCGCCCGGGGGGCCGCGACGTTAGCAATCAGCCCCAGCATTTT | - | TRBV28 | 18 | - | TRBJ1-5
CASSLVGTGWTETQYF | TGTGCCAGCAGCTTAGTTGGCACAGGGTGGACGGAGACCCAGTACTTC | - | TRBV11-2 | 16 | many | TRBJ2-5
CSALIRAGSSYNEQFF | TGCAGTGCTCTTATAAGAGCGGGAAGCTCCTACAATGAGCAGTTCTTC | TRBD2 | TRBV20-1 | 16 | many | TRBJ2-1
CASSLVGRNTEAFF | TGTGCCAGCAGCTTGGTTGGCAGGAACACTGAAGCTTTCTTT | - | TRBV5-5 | 14 | few | TRBJ1-1
CASSPWTSAPFYGYTF | TGTGCCAGCAGCCCCTGGACGTCAGCCCCCTTTTATGGCTACACCTTC | - | TRBV14 | 16 | - | TRBJ1-2
CASSMGEGNTEAFF | TGTGCCAGTAGTATGGGAGAGGGGAACACTGAAGCTTTCTTT | - | TRBV19 | 14 | - | TRBJ1-1
CASSSRLAGGFRETQYF | TGTGCCAGCAGCTCCAGACTAGCGGGAGGGTTCAGGGAGACCCAGTACTTC | TRBD2 | TRBV7-6 | 17 | - | TRBJ2-5
CAMLGGQGESGNTIYF | TGTGCCATGCTTGGGGGACAGGGGGAAAGTGGAAACACCATATATTTT | TRBD1 | TRBV6-5 | 16 | - | TRBJ1-3
CASSFSGYSYNEQFF | TGTGCCAGCAGCTTCAGCGGATACTCCTACAATGAGCAGTTCTTC | - | TRBV7-2 | 15 | many | TRBJ2-1
CVSSELGQGVTDTQYF | TGTGTCAGCAGTGAGTTAGGACAGGGGGTGACAGATACGCAGTATTTT | TRBD1 | TRBV6-1 | 16 | once | TRBJ2-3
CSATTDYNEQFF | TGCAGTGCAACTACCGACTACAATGAGCAGTTCTTC | - | TRBV20-1 | 12 | many | TRBJ2-1
CASSLAGVGRTTDGYTF | TGTGCCAGCAGCTTGGCCGGGGTGGGGCGGACAACTGATGGCTACACCTTC | - | TRBV5-4 | 17 | many | TRBJ1-2
CASGYSGLSYEQYF | TGTGCCAGCGGTTATTCGGGGTTATCCTACGAGCAGTACTTC | - | TRBV6-2/TRBV6-3 | 14 | many | TRBJ2-7
CSARKLAAYNEQFF | TGCAGTGCTAGAAAACTAGCGGCCTACAATGAGCAGTTCTTC | TRBD2 | TRBV20-1 | 14 | many | TRBJ2-1
CASRQTGGATAPLHF | TGTGCCAGCAGACAAACAGGGGGCGCGACGGCACCCCTCCACTTT | TRBD1 | TRBV7-2 | 15 | many | TRBJ1-6
CASSMVEGAKNIQYF | TGTGCCAGTAGTATGGTGGAGGGAGCCAAAAACATTCAGTACTTC | - | TRBV19 | 15 | many | TRBJ2-4
CASSSHGTGIDQPQHF | TGTGCCAGCAGCTCTCACGGGACAGGGATCGACCAGCCCCAGCATTTT | TRBD1 | TRBV7-2 | 16 | many | TRBJ1-5
CASSYSGGEAGELFF | TGTGCCAGCAGTTACTCGGGCGGGGAGGCCGGGGAGCTGTTTTTT | - | TRBV6-6 | 15 | many | TRBJ2-2
CASSYRIVNTGELFF | TGTGCCAGCAGTTACCGGATAGTCAACACCGGGGAGCTGTTTTTT | - | TRBV6-5 | 15 | many | TRBJ2-2
CASSLEGIANYGYTF | TGCGCCAGCAGCTTGGAGGGAATAGCTAACTATGGCTACACCTTC | - | TRBV5-1 | 15 | many | TRBJ1-2
CASSYSTGPEHF | TGTGCCAGCAGTTACTCCACAGGCCCGGAGCATTTT | - | TRBV6-2/TRBV6-3 | 12 | many | TRBJ1-5
CASSLLDDSTGDTQYF | TGTGCCAGCAGCCTGTTGGATGACAGTACGGGAGATACGCAGTATTTT | - | TRBV5-8 | 16 | many | TRBJ2-3
CASSLSVTPYNEQLF | TGTGCCAGCAGCTTATCTGTGACCCCGTACAATGAGCAGCTCTTC | - | TRBV7-2 | 15 | - | TRBJ2-1
CASSVGGNSYNEQFF | TGTGCCAGCAGCGTCGGCGGGAACTCCTACAATGAGCAGTTCTTC | - | TRBV9 | 15 | many | TRBJ2-1
CASSISAGSFYEQYF | TGTGCCAGTAGTATTTCGGCCGGCAGTTTCTACGAGCAGTACTTC | - | TRBV19 | 15 | many | TRBJ2-7
CASSATRGDRDSPLHF | TGTGCCAGCAGTGCTACGAGGGGAGACAGGGATTCACCCCTCCACTTT | TRBD1 | TRBV6-4 | 16 | - | TRBJ1-6
CVSSVGRGRFDYGYTF | TGTGTCAGCAGTGTCGGACGGGGGAGGTTTGACTATGGCTACACCTTC | - | TRBV12-3/TRBV12-4 | 16 | - | TRBJ1-2
CASSPRGTYLSTDTQYF | TGTGCCAGCAGCCCAAGGGGCACTTACTTGAGCACAGATACGCAGTATTTT | - | TRBV7-3 | 17 | many | TRBJ2-3
CASSLDGERAGVSTDTQYF | TGTGCCAGCAGCTTGGACGGCGAACGCGCGGGGGTGAGCACAGATACGCAGTATTTT | TRBD2 | TRBV5-5 | 19 | many | TRBJ2-3
CASGSGGGTSEQYF | TGTGCCAGCGGGTCGGGAGGGGGAACGTCCGAGCAGTACTTC | TRBD2 | TRBV7-3 | 14 | - | TRBJ2-7
CASSFYYDSPEKLFF | TGTGCCAGCAGCTTCTATTACGACAGCCCCGAAAAACTGTTTTTT | - | TRBV7-2 | 15 | once | TRBJ1-4
CASRTTGGRNGYTF | TGTGCCAGCAGGACGACAGGGGGAAGAAATGGCTACACCTTC | TRBD1 | TRBV6-4 | 14 | - | TRBJ1-2
CARPGLAGGVYEQYF | TGCGCCAGACCCGGACTAGCGGGAGGTGTCTACGAGCAGTACTTC | TRBD2 | TRBV10-1 | 15 | - | TRBJ2-7
CSARGGGYPYNEQFF | TGCAGTGCTAGAGGGGGAGGGTATCCCTACAATGAGCAGTTCTTC | TRBD2 | TRBV20-1 | 15 | many | TRBJ2-1
CASSLPQRDRGSTDTQYF | TGTGCCAGCAGCTTACCGCAAAGGGACAGGGGGAGCACAGATACGCAGTATTTT | TRBD1 | TRBV7-3 | 18 | - | TRBJ2-3
CSARDRVHEQYF | TGCAGTGCTAGAGACAGGGTCCACGAGCAGTACTTC | - | TRBV20-1 | 12 | - | TRBJ2-7
CASGELGQSNSPLHF | TGTGCCAGCGGAGAGCTGGGACAGAGTAATTCACCCCTCCACTTT | TRBD1 | TRBV6-6 | 15 | - | TRBJ1-6
CASSPRTGGGTDTQYF | TGTGCCAGCAGTCCTCGGACAGGGGGCGGGACAGATACGCAGTATTTT | TRBD1 | TRBV27 | 16 | many | TRBJ2-3
CASSDGASTDTQYF | TGTGCCAGCAGTGACGGGGCTAGCACAGATACGCAGTATTTT | - | TRBV6-2/TRBV6-3 | 14 | many | TRBJ2-3
CAWAPGLANEQFF | TGTGCCTGGGCTCCGGGACTAGCCAATGAGCAGTTCTTC | TRBD2 | TRBV30 | 13 | many | TRBJ2-1
CASSPRGSSYNEQFF | TGTGCCAGCAGCCCACGAGGTAGCTCCTACAATGAGCAGTTCTTC | - | TRBV14 | 15 | - | TRBJ2-1
CASSLEGGAGTGVF | TGTGCCAGCAGTTTAGAAGGGGGGGCCGGGACGGGGGTTTTT | - | TRBV28 | 14 | - | TRBJ1-4
CASSPLAGGPLMSTDTQYF | TGTGCCAGCTCACCCCTAGCGGGAGGGCCTTTGATGAGCACAGATACGCAGTATTTT | TRBD2 | TRBV18 | 19 | many | TRBJ2-3
CSVFKGGETQYF | TGCAGCGTATTTAAAGGGGGCGAGACCCAGTACTTC | TRBD1 | TRBV29-1 | 12 | many | TRBJ2-5
CASSLGLAGLGEQYF | TGTGCCAGCAGTCTGGGACTAGCGGGACTAGGCGAGCAGTACTTC | TRBD2 | TRBV12-3/TRBV12-4 | 15 | few | TRBJ2-7
CASSAPLGANTEAFF | TGTGCCAGCAGCGCGCCCCTCGGGGCAAACACTGAAGCTTTCTTT | - | TRBV9 | 15 | many | TRBJ1-1
CSAQAGGGEQYF | TGCAGCGCCCAAGCGGGAGGAGGAGAGCAGTACTTC | TRBD2 | TRBV29-1 | 12 | many | TRBJ2-7
CASSSQGSGANVLTF | TGCGCCAGCAGCTCCCAGGGGTCTGGGGCCAACGTCCTGACTTTC | - | TRBV5-1 | 15 | many | TRBJ2-6
CASSIAGSGRRNEQFF | TGTGCCAGTAGTATAGCGGGGAGCGGGAGACGCAATGAGCAGTTCTTC | TRBD2 | TRBV19 | 16 | - | TRBJ2-1
CASSYAGPENIQYF | TGTGCCAGCAGTTACGCAGGGCCAGAAAACATTCAGTACTTC | - | TRBV6-6 | 14 | many | TRBJ2-4
CSARDREYGYTF | TGCAGTGCTAGAGACAGGGAGTATGGCTACACCTTC | - | TRBV20-1 | 12 | - | TRBJ1-2
CSARQTTQETQYF | TGCAGTGCTAGGCAGACTACCCAAGAGACCCAGTACTTC | - | TRBV20-1 | 13 | many | TRBJ2-5
CASSFRQGGQQPQHF | TGTGCCAGCAGCTTCAGGCAGGGGGGACAACAGCCCCAGCATTTT | TRBD1 | TRBV7-2 | 15 | many | TRBJ1-5
CSARAGGEQYF | TGCAGTGCTCGAGCGGGAGGCGAGCAGTACTTC | TRBD2 | TRBV20-1 | 11 | many | TRBJ2-7
CASSYRVGRGYEQYF | TGTGCCAGCAGTTACCGCGTCGGCAGGGGATACGAGCAGTACTTC | - | TRBV6-5 | 15 | many | TRBJ2-7
CSARQLQGSQYF | TGCAGTGCTAGACAACTACAGGGAAGCCAGTACTTC | - | TRBV20-1 | 12 | many | TRBJ2-5